The 20 T cell receptor beta chains reported below all come from one sample, sequenced in a study of radiotherapy plus CTLA-4 blockade in lung cancer. Data came from immunoSEQ multiplex PCR; TCRdb stores just in-frame clones and leaves some out. This table has roughly 130,000 clones, 70% to 90% appearing once. The material sequenced was peripheral blood, taken from a patient treated with radiotherapy plus ipilimumab. The receptors derive from a human donor with non-small cell lung cancer that progressed on radiotherapy plus ipilimumab.

CDR3 DNA: TGTGCCAGTAGAGGGACAGGGGGAATAGAAAAACTGTTTTTT. Its translation is CASRGTGGIEKLFF. The rearrangement uses TRBV6-1 and TRBJ1-4; 11 nucleotides align to TRBD1. Germline V gene lookup returns CDR1 MNHNS and CDR2 SASEGT. The CDR3 spans 14 residues. V lost 9 bases to trimming and J lost 8 bases; unmatched junction nucleotides: 8.

In this sample, this clone turned up once. V usage is TRBV6-6 and J usage is TRBJ1-5; D unresolved. CDR1 and CDR2 from the germline V gene are MNHNY and SVGAGI (reference sequence). The germline V and J ends were trimmed by 5 bases and 6 bases, with 14 bases remaining between them. The CDR3 spans 14 residues. CDR3 loop: CASSAPGLPQPQHF. In DNA, the CDR3 is TGTGCCAGCAGTGCCCCGGGGTTACCTCAGCCCCAGCATTTT.

V usage is TRBV5-1 and J usage is TRBJ2-3, with D unclear. The V end lost 2 bases, the J end lost 4 bases, and 8 bases lay between the germline ends. Germline CDR1 reads SGHRS; CDR2 reads YFSETQ. This CDR3 spans 13 amino acids. The DNA of the CDR3 is TGCGCCAGCAGCTTCGCACAGCCAGATACGCAGTATTTT. It encodes CASSFAQPDTQYF.

The genes are TRBV7-9 and TRBJ2-1; D is perhaps TRBD1 (5 bases). Germline-derived CDR1 and CDR2 are SEHNR and FQNEAQ (reference sequence). This CDR3 comprises 16 residues. The V and J ends lost 2 bases and 1 base respectively, with 12 bases between them. CDR3 in amino acids: CASSLSARVSYNEQFF. DNA for the CDR3: TGTGCCAGCAGCTTATCCGCCAGGGTATCCTACAATGAGCAGTTCTTC.

CDR3 bases: TGTGCCAGCAGAGACGATCTAACACCCGCCGGCTACACCTTC. Translated: CASRDDLTPAGYTF. The V and J genes are TRBV5-5 and TRBJ1-2, with unresolved D. In germline, CDR1 is SGHKS, CDR2 YYEKEE (reference sequence). The V end lost 5 bases, the J end lost 8 bases, and 19 bases lay between the germline ends. This CDR3 region has 14 residues.

This clone was observed a handful of times. This chain joins TRBV11-2 and TRBJ1-2; D call uncertain. CDR1 is SGHAT and CDR2 is FQNNGV in the germline V gene. The CDR3 covers 13 residues. Trimming left V 5 bases short and J 8 bases short, with 15 bases between. This chain's CDR3 is CASSRSSGDGYTF. The CDR3 DNA reads as TGTGCCAGCAGCCGTTCGTCGGGTGACGGCTACACCTTC.

For this clone: Other DNA sequences from this sample encode an identical CDR3 as well. V usage is TRBV6-5 and J usage is TRBJ1-1; 7 positions match TRBD1. Unmatched junction bases numbered 2, after V lost 3 bases and J lost 1 base. The CDR3 length is 14 residues. Germline V CDR1 and CDR2: MNHEY, SVGAGI. The CDR3 nucleotides read TGTGCCAGCAGTTATAGACAGGGGAACACTGAAGCTTTCTTT. It codes for CASSYRQGNTEAFF.

This clone turned up a few times. The chain carries TRBV4-1 and TRBJ2-3; the match to TRBD1 covers 10 bases. CDR1 and CDR2 from the germline V gene are MGHRA and YSYEKL. J lost 5 bases, V lost 5 bases, and 7 bases had no gene match. The CDR3 covers 15 residues. The CDR3: CASSVGQGERDTQYF. Written as DNA, the CDR3 is TGCGCCAGCAGCGTTGGACAGGGGGAACGAGATACGCAGTATTTT.

The chain recombines TRBV6-5 with TRBJ2-3; 11 bases match TRBD2. V trimming: 7 bases; J trimming: 1 base; junction bases outside the gene matches: 4. CDR1 is MNHEY, CDR2 SVGAGI, per germline. This CDR3 is built from 15 residues. CDR3 residues: CASTPTSGGTDTQYF. The CDR3 DNA sequence: TGTGCCAGCACCCCGACTAGCGGGGGCACAGATACGCAGTATTTT.

The chain has TRBV14 and TRBJ2-3; D not certain. V dropped 0 bases and J dropped 6 bases, with 7 bases sitting between them. The CDR3 covers 13 residues. Germline V gene sequence: CDR1 SGHDN, CDR2 FVKESK. This CDR3 reads CASSQDLADTQYF. The CDR3 DNA is TGTGCCAGCAGCCAAGATCTCGCGGATACGCAGTATTTT. Full variable domain (remainder filled in from reference TRBV14 and TRBJ2-3): EAGVTQFPSHSVIEKGQTVTLRCDPISGHDNLYWYRRVMGKEIKFLLHFVKESKQDESGMPNNRFLAERTGGTYSTLKVQPAELEDSGVYFCASSQDLADTQYFGPGTRLTVL.

The chain employs TRBV15 and TRBJ2-1, with 9 bases identical to TRBD2. CDR3 length equals 16 residues. The V and J ends lost 1 base and 6 bases, in that order; junction bases with no gene match: 7. Germline CDR1 reads LNHNV; CDR2 reads YYDKDF (reference sequence). The CDR3 DNA is TGTGCCACCAGCAGAGGCCATGGTAGCGGGAGCAATGAGCAGTTCTTC. This gives the protein CATSRGHGSGSNEQFF.

The chain employs TRBV2 and TRBJ2-1, with a weak D call TRBD1 (6 bases). V lost 5 bases to trimming and J lost 4 bases, with 18 bases between them. Germline CDR1 reads SNHLY; CDR2 reads FYNNEI. This CDR3 has 16 amino acids. The CDR3 DNA reads TGTGCCAGCAGTCTGGGGAACAGGGACCCATACAATGAGCAGTTCTTC. Encoded protein: CASSLGNRDPYNEQFF. The variable domain in full, with the rest retrieved from reference TRBV2 and TRBJ2-1, is EPEVTQTPSHQVTQMGQEVILRCVPISNHLYFYWYRQILGQKVEFLVSFYNNEISEKSEIFDDQFSVERPDGSNFTLKIRSTKLEDSAMYFCASSLGNRDPYNEQFFGPGTRLTVL.

The rearrangement links TRBV27 to TRBJ2-7; D might be TRBD1 (6 bases). The germline V gene has CDR1 MNHEY and CDR2 SMNVEV (reference sequence). There are 13 residues in the CDR3. Trimming stripped 6 bases from V and 3 bases from J, with 12 bases between. CDR3 region: CASSTGLNYEQYF. CDR3 nucleotide sequence: TGTGCCAGCAGCACAGGGCTGAACTACGAGCAGTACTTC.

The chain joins TRBV7-9 to TRBJ2-1, with D possibly TRBD1 on 5 matching bases. V lost 1 base, J lost 4 bases, and 20 bases lay in between. The CDR3 is made up of 18 amino acids. CDR1 and CDR2 from the germline V gene are SEHNR and FQNEAQ (reference sequence). The CDR3 coding sequence is TGTGCCAGCAGCTTAGAACGCGGCAGCTCAAGGGGTTACAATGAGCAGTTCTTC. It codes for CASSLERGSSRGYNEQFF.

The V gene is TRBV29-1, the J gene TRBJ1-2; 7 bases agree with TRBD1. The CDR3 runs to 12 residues. Trimming took 8 bases from V and 0 from J; bases not matched to a gene: 3. Germline-derived CDR1 and CDR2 are SQVTM and ANQGSEA. The chain's CDR3 is CSSRGSNYGYTF. In DNA form, the CDR3 reads TGCAGCTCCAGGGGGTCTAACTATGGCTACACCTTC.

This chain links TRBV11-3 with TRBJ2-7, with TRBD1 identical over 11 bases. The germline V gene encodes CDR1 SGHNT and CDR2 YENEEA. The CDR3 runs to 17 residues. The V and J ends lost 0 bases and 3 bases, in that order; junction bases with no gene match: 7. Here the CDR3 reads CASSLEGTGGGFYEQYF. The DNA of the CDR3 is TGTGCCAGCAGCTTAGAAGGGACAGGGGGTGGATTCTACGAGCAGTACTTC. The complete variable domain, with remaining parts taken from reference TRBV11-3 and TRBJ2-7, reads EAGVVQSPRYKIIEKKQPVAFWCNPISGHNTLYWYLQNLGQGPELLIRYENEEAVDDSQLPKDRFSAERLKGVDSTLKIQPAELGDSAVYLCASSLEGTGGGFYEQYFGPGTRLTVT.

V usage is TRBV30 and J usage is TRBJ1-5; a weak D match, TRBD1 (5 bases). The CDR3 spans 13 residues. Trimming took off 6 bases at V and 2 bases at J, with 11 bases between the two ends. CDR1 is GTSNPN, CDR2 SVGIG, per germline (reference sequence). The CDR3 sequence is CACAPGRNQPQHF. In nucleotides, the CDR3 is TGTGCCTGCGCGCCAGGGCGCAATCAGCCCCAGCATTTT.

The genes are TRBV14 and TRBJ2-1, with TRBD1 identical over 9 bases. The V segment lost 5 bases and the J segment 8 bases; nucleotides outside the gene matches: 10. Germline V gene data show CDR1 as SGHDN and CDR2 as FVKESK. This CDR3 has 15 residues. For the CDR3, the DNA is TGTGCCAGCAGCTTCGGGACAGGGCGAGGGGATGAGCAGTTCTTC. It encodes CASSFGTGRGDEQFF. Full variable domain (missing parts from reference TRBV14 and TRBJ2-1): EAGVTQFPSHSVIEKGQTVTLRCDPISGHDNLYWYRRVMGKEIKFLLHFVKESKQDESGMPNNRFLAERTGGTYSTLKVQPAELEDSGVYFCASSFGTGRGDEQFFGPGTRLTVL.

V gene TRBV18 combines with J gene TRBJ2-1; D is unresolved. Germline V gene sequence: CDR1 KGHSH, CDR2 LQKENI. Trimming pared 2 bases from V and 8 bases from J, leaving 10 bases between. The CDR3 covers 13 residues. CDR3 in DNA: TGTGCCAGCTCACCAATCCGAATAGATGAGCAGTTCTTC. Translating it yields CASSPIRIDEQFF.

The V and J genes are TRBV9 and TRBJ2-6; TRBD2 is a possible D gene (6 bases). V lost 2 bases to trimming and J lost 0 bases, with 21 bases between them. Germline CDR1 is SGDLS and CDR2 is YYNGEE. The CDR3 length is 20 residues. The CDR3 DNA reads as TGTGCCAGCAGCGTTAAGAGTTGGGGGGAACCTAGCTCTGGGGCCAACGTCCTGACTTTC. Translating it yields CASSVKSWGEPSSGANVLTF.